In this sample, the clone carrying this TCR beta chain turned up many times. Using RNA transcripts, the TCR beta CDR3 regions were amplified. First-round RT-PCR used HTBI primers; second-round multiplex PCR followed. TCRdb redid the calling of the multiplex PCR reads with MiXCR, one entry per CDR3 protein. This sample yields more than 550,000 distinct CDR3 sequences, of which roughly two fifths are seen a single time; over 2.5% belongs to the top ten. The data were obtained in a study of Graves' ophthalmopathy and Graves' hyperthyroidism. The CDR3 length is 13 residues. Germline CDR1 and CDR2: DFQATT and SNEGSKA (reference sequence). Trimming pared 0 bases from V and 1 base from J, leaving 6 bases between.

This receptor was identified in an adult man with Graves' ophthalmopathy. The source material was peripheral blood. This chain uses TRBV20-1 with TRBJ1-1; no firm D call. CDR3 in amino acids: CSARDRGNTEAFF. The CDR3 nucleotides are TGCAGTGCTAGAGATCGGGGGAACACTGAAGCTTTCTTT.